Below, 9 T cell receptor beta chains from the same sample are listed, as sequenced in a study of blood T cells in healthy people across ages. The use of a sample-barcoded 5' primer and a J-beta primer mix characterized a second PCR of 7 to 11 cycles. TCRdb re-analysed the 5' RACE reads in MiXCR, keeping a single row per CDR3 protein. There are 1.4 million or so distinct CDR3 sequences in the sample; approximately 43% occur only once, and less than 5% lies in the top ten. The sample taken for sequencing was blood. These receptors originate from a woman in her late teens or twenties in good health.

The rearrangement joins TRBV2 to TRBJ1-4, with D hard to call. The V gene's germline CDR1 is SNHLY and CDR2 FYNNEI. The CDR3 has 14 residues. V gave up 6 bases and J gave up 5 bases, with 13 bases separating them. CDR3 nucleotide sequence: TGTGCCAGCAGCGGACCGAGGCGGAATGAAAAACTGTTTTTT. Amino acids: CASSGPRRNEKLFF.

This rearrangement joins TRBV9 to TRBJ1-4; 7 nucleotides line up with TRBD1. The germline V gene encodes CDR1 SGDLS and CDR2 YYNGEE. The CDR3 has 15 residues. V trimming: 4 bases; J trimming: 7 bases; junction bases outside the gene matches: 10. The CDR3 DNA follows: TGTGCCAGCAGCTACTCGGGCGCAGGGGGTGAAAAACTGTTTTTT. Its protein is CASSYSGAGGEKLFF. Looking up the rest from reference TRBV9 and TRBJ1-4 gives the full variable domain: DSGVTQTPKHLITATGQRVTLRCSPRSGDLSVYWYQQSLDQGLQFLIQYYNGEERAKGNILERFSAQQFPDLHSELNLSSLELGDSALYFCASSYSGAGGEKLFFGSGTQLSVL.

The rearrangement links TRBV14 to TRBJ1-1; TRBD1 matches at 11 bases. Germline V gene data show CDR1 as SGHDN and CDR2 as FVKESK. The length of the CDR3 is 13 residues. V lost 3 bases to trimming and J lost 12 bases; unmatched junction nucleotides: 6. In nucleotides, the CDR3 is TGTGCCAGCAGCCACCGGGACAGGGGGTCATCTTTCTTT. Protein sequence: CASSHRDRGSSFF.

The chain couples TRBV12-3 or TRBV12-4 to TRBJ2-7; 8 bases match TRBD2. The end of the DNA aligns better with TRBJ2-1, so the J call may be wrong. This CDR3 is built from 13 residues. In DNA, the CDR3 is TGTGCCAGCACCCGGGGACTAGTCAATGAGCAGTTCTTC. This codes for CASTRGLVNEQFF.

V and J are TRBV20-1 and TRBJ2-1; 7 bases agree with TRBD1. Germline CDR1 is DFQATT and CDR2 is SNEGSKA (reference sequence). CDR3 length equals 12 residues. The J segment lost 10 bases and the V segment lost 6 bases, leaving 9 bases of the junction unmatched. The CDR3 DNA reads as TGCAGTGCCACGACAGGGAGCAAGGAGCAGTTCTTC. Its translation: CSATTGSKEQFF.

This clonotype was observed a few times. This rearrangement joins TRBV14 to TRBJ2-1; TRBD2 matches 9 bases. J lost 9 bases, V lost 2 bases, and 8 bases had no gene match. The V gene's germline CDR1 is SGHDN and CDR2 FVKESK. The CDR3 totals 15 residues. The CDR3 is CASSQWRGGRTEQFF. In nucleotides, the CDR3 is TGTGCCAGCAGCCAATGGCGGGGGGGCCGTACTGAGCAGTTCTTC.

The rearrangement links TRBV10-3 to TRBJ2-7, with D uncertain. This CDR3 spans 15 amino acids. Deletions cut 0 bases from V and 4 bases from J, with 13 bases between. Germline V gene sequence: CDR1 ENHRY, CDR2 SYGVKD. CDR3 amino acids: CAISESSLPHYEQYF. The CDR3 nucleotides are TGTGCCATCAGTGAGTCGAGCCTCCCTCATTACGAGCAGTACTTC.

With regard to this clonotype: This could be a read error, since a much larger clone is one nucleotide away. This sequence joins TRBV4-3 and TRBJ2-3; perhaps TRBD1 as D (5 bases). This CDR3 is 13 amino acids long. Germline CDR1 LGHNA, CDR2 YSLEER. CDR3 sequence reads: CANSQDRKQAQYF. For the CDR3, the DNA is TGCGCCAACAGCCAAGATCGGAAACAGGCGCAGTATTTT.

This clonotype was detected ten times or more. V is TRBV10-3 and J is TRBJ1-6; D gene ambiguous. The CDR3 loop spans 14 amino acids. Germline V CDR1 and CDR2: ENHRY, SYGVKD. Trimming removed 0 bases from V and 7 bases from J, with 7 bases in between. The CDR3 bases are TGTGCCATCAGTGAGTCGTCAGGAAATTCACCCCTCCACTTT. It codes for CAISESSGNSPLHF.